This is a list of T cell receptor beta chains from one sample in a study of T cell responses to AZD1222 COVID-19 vaccine. Profiled with immunoSEQ multiplex PCR; TCRdb holds only in-frame clones, not every one. The sample contains about 120,000 clones, just under 95% of which appear only once. Sequenced here: peripheral blood, sampled 28 days after the second AZD1222 dose. These receptors all stem from an adult who received the AZD1222 COVID-19 vaccine. Each CDR3 is given with its conserved first and last residue. Each record gives: clone size, V gene, J gene, D gene, CDR3 DNA, CDR3 protein. A D gene is named only where the DNA matches it firmly. Clone size is not always given. Where it is, it says once, few, many or a class for expanded clones.

abundance: -
v_gene: TRBV5-4
j_gene: TRBJ1-2
d_gene: TRBD1
CDR3nt: TGTGCCAGCAGCCTGACAGGGGGGCTAGGAGGCTACACCTTC
CDR3aa: CASSLTGGLGGYTF

abundance: -
v_gene: TRBV7-2
j_gene: TRBJ2-3
d_gene: -
CDR3nt: TGTGCCAGCACCCGCACAGATACGCAGTATTTT
CDR3aa: CASTRTDTQYF

abundance: once
v_gene: TRBV5-1
j_gene: TRBJ1-2
d_gene: -
CDR3nt: TGCGCCAGCAGAAGGGGATATGGGACTACAGGGAGGGCGCGCGGCTACACCTTC
CDR3aa: CASRRGYGTTGRARGYTF

abundance: -
v_gene: TRBV6-4
j_gene: TRBJ2-1
d_gene: TRBD1
CDR3nt: TGTGCCAGCAGTGGTAGGGGGCACAATGAGCAGTTCTTC
CDR3aa: CASSGRGHNEQFF

abundance: -
v_gene: TRBV5-6
j_gene: TRBJ1-3
d_gene: -
CDR3nt: TGTGCCAGCAGCTTGGTGGGAAACACCATATATTTT
CDR3aa: CASSLVGNTIYF

abundance: -
v_gene: TRBV5-1
j_gene: TRBJ1-1
d_gene: -
CDR3nt: TGCGCCAGCAGCGGAGACGGGGGCATGAACACTGAAGCTTTCTTT
CDR3aa: CASSGDGGMNTEAFF

abundance: -
v_gene: TRBV7-8
j_gene: TRBJ1-4
d_gene: -
CDR3nt: TGTGCCAGCAGCTTAGGGGGGGTGAATGAAAAACTGTTTTTT
CDR3aa: CASSLGGVNEKLFF

abundance: -
v_gene: TRBV9
j_gene: TRBJ1-2
d_gene: -
CDR3nt: TGTGCCAGCAGCGCGAGTGCCGGTGCTAACTATGGCTACACCTTC
CDR3aa: CASSASAGANYGYTF

abundance: few
v_gene: TRBV30
j_gene: TRBJ2-7
d_gene: -
CDR3nt: TGTGCCTGGACCACCGGCGGCTACGAGCAGTACTTC
CDR3aa: CAWTTGGYEQYF

abundance: -
v_gene: TRBV4-2
j_gene: TRBJ1-2
d_gene: -
CDR3nt: TGTGCCAGCAGCCCGTTCGGGATCTATGGCTACACCTTC
CDR3aa: CASSPFGIYGYTF

abundance: -
v_gene: TRBV7-7
j_gene: TRBJ2-1
d_gene: -
CDR3nt: TGTGCTAGCAGCTTAGACGAGAGAAATGAGCAGTTCTTC
CDR3aa: CASSLDERNEQFF

abundance: -
v_gene: TRBV5-1
j_gene: TRBJ2-2
d_gene: -
CDR3nt: TGCGCCAGCAGCCCCCAGGGTTTCACCGGGGAGCTGTTTTTT
CDR3aa: CASSPQGFTGELFF

abundance: -
v_gene: TRBV11-2
j_gene: TRBJ2-2
d_gene: -
CDR3nt: TGTGCCAGCGCTGAGGGCCCGAACACCGGGGAGCTGTTTTTT
CDR3aa: CASAEGPNTGELFF

abundance: once
v_gene: TRBV9
j_gene: TRBJ2-3
d_gene: -
CDR3nt: TGTGCCAGCAGCGTAGCGATGGCAGGGAGGGGGTCTAGCACAGATACGCAGTATTTT
CDR3aa: CASSVAMAGRGSSTDTQYF

abundance: -
v_gene: TRBV5-4
j_gene: TRBJ1-2
d_gene: -
CDR3nt: TGTGCCAGCGCACCGATCTTGGAGCGGACACTCCCCGGGTGGAACTATGGCTACACCTTC
CDR3aa: CASAPILERTLPGWNYGYTF

abundance: -
v_gene: TRBV6-5
j_gene: TRBJ1-6
d_gene: -
CDR3nt: TGTGCCAGCACTAGTGTGGAAGATAATTCACCCCTCCACTTT
CDR3aa: CASTSVEDNSPLHF

abundance: few
v_gene: TRBV29-1
j_gene: TRBJ2-7
d_gene: TRBD2
CDR3nt: TGCAGCGTTGAAGAAGGCGGGGGTAACGAGCAGTACTTC
CDR3aa: CSVEEGGGNEQYF

abundance: -
v_gene: TRBV24-1
j_gene: TRBJ2-3
d_gene: -
CDR3nt: TGTGCCACCAGTGATTTTGGTGGGGGGCGTGAAGATACGCAGTATTTT
CDR3aa: CATSDFGGGREDTQYF

abundance: -
v_gene: TRBV6-5
j_gene: TRBJ1-2
d_gene: -
CDR3nt: TGTGCCAGCAGGACTCCGGGACAACTCTATGGCTACACCTTC
CDR3aa: CASRTPGQLYGYTF

abundance: -
v_gene: TRBV6-5
j_gene: TRBJ2-2
d_gene: TRBD1
CDR3nt: TGTGCCAGCAGGGGACAGGGGTTGGGCGGGGAGCTGTTTTTT
CDR3aa: CASRGQGLGGELFF

abundance: -
v_gene: TRBV9
j_gene: TRBJ2-5
d_gene: -
CDR3nt: TGTGCCAGCAGCGTAGCAGGGAATGGGGAGACCCAGTACTTC
CDR3aa: CASSVAGNGETQYF

abundance: -
v_gene: TRBV6-5
j_gene: TRBJ2-3
d_gene: -
CDR3nt: TGTGCCAGCAGTATACGGACTACCGGTACGCAGTATTTT
CDR3aa: CASSIRTTGTQYF

abundance: -
v_gene: TRBV19
j_gene: TRBJ1-5
d_gene: -
CDR3nt: TGTGCCGGAAATCTTGATAGCAATCAGCCCCAGCATTTT
CDR3aa: CAGNLDSNQPQHF

abundance: -
v_gene: TRBV28
j_gene: TRBJ2-3
d_gene: -
CDR3nt: TGTGCCAGCAGTTTACGGGATACGCAGTATTTT
CDR3aa: CASSLRDTQYF

abundance: -
v_gene: TRBV5-6
j_gene: TRBJ2-7
d_gene: -
CDR3nt: TGTGCCAGCACCCCGACACCGGGATTATACGAGCAGTACTTC
CDR3aa: CASTPTPGLYEQYF

abundance: -
v_gene: TRBV11-2
j_gene: TRBJ2-5
d_gene: -
CDR3nt: TGTGCCAGCAGCTTAAGCGGGCATCTCCAAGAGACCCAGTACTTC
CDR3aa: CASSLSGHLQETQYF

abundance: -
v_gene: TRBV7-8
j_gene: TRBJ2-1
d_gene: -
CDR3nt: TGTGCCACCCTCGGAATGGACGGAGAGAATGAGCAGTTCTTC
CDR3aa: CATLGMDGENEQFF

abundance: -
v_gene: TRBV18
j_gene: TRBJ1-2
d_gene: -
CDR3nt: TGTGCCAGCTCACCACTCGACAGGTCTAACTATGGCTACACCTTC
CDR3aa: CASSPLDRSNYGYTF

abundance: -
v_gene: TRBV4-2
j_gene: TRBJ2-7
d_gene: TRBD1
CDR3nt: TGTGCCAGCAGCCCCGCAGGGACAGGGGCGTTATACGAGCAGTACTTC
CDR3aa: CASSPAGTGALYEQYF

abundance: once
v_gene: TRBV6-2/TRBV6-3
j_gene: TRBJ1-5
d_gene: -
CDR3nt: TGTGCCAGCAGTCAAGGCGACAGAGCCTATAGCAATCAGCCCCAGCATTTT
CDR3aa: CASSQGDRAYSNQPQHF

abundance: -
v_gene: TRBV6-5
j_gene: TRBJ1-1
d_gene: -
CDR3nt: TGTGCCAGCAGCCGGAACAGGAGGAACACTGAAGCTTTCTTT
CDR3aa: CASSRNRRNTEAFF

abundance: -
v_gene: TRBV6-2/TRBV6-3
j_gene: TRBJ1-1
d_gene: -
CDR3nt: TGTGCCAGCAGCCCGGCTGGGGGACGTTCGGGCGGCACTGAAGCTTTCTTT
CDR3aa: CASSPAGGRSGGTEAFF

abundance: -
v_gene: TRBV4-2
j_gene: TRBJ2-3
d_gene: TRBD2
CDR3nt: TGTGCCAGCAGCCAAGAGCTCTCGGGACTAGCATCAGATACGCAGTATTTT
CDR3aa: CASSQELSGLASDTQYF

abundance: -
v_gene: TRBV11-2
j_gene: TRBJ1-2
d_gene: -
CDR3nt: TGTGCCAGCAGCCTGGGGACGGTTAACTATGGCTACACCTTC
CDR3aa: CASSLGTVNYGYTF

abundance: -
v_gene: TRBV6-5
j_gene: TRBJ1-4
d_gene: TRBD1
CDR3nt: TGTGCCAGCAGTCAGGGGGCTGCAACTAATGAAAAACTGTTTTTT
CDR3aa: CASSQGAATNEKLFF

abundance: -
v_gene: TRBV20-1
j_gene: TRBJ1-2
d_gene: -
CDR3nt: TGCAGTGCTAGCCCGAACTATGGCTACACCTTC
CDR3aa: CSASPNYGYTF

abundance: -
v_gene: TRBV6-5
j_gene: TRBJ1-2
d_gene: -
CDR3nt: TGTGCCAGCAGTTACTCGAAACAGGATGGCTACACCTTC
CDR3aa: CASSYSKQDGYTF

abundance: -
v_gene: TRBV29-1
j_gene: TRBJ2-7
d_gene: -
CDR3nt: TGCAGCGTTGAAGGAGGAGAGTTCTACGAGCAGTACTTC
CDR3aa: CSVEGGEFYEQYF

abundance: -
v_gene: TRBV7-9
j_gene: TRBJ2-7
d_gene: -
CDR3nt: TGTGCCAGCAGCTTAGTCTCGGGGTGGTCCGAGCAGTACTTC
CDR3aa: CASSLVSGWSEQYF

abundance: -
v_gene: TRBV9
j_gene: TRBJ2-1
d_gene: -
CDR3nt: TGTGCCAGCAGCGCAGGACTAAGAAACAATGAGCAGTTCTTC
CDR3aa: CASSAGLRNNEQFF

abundance: -
v_gene: TRBV9
j_gene: TRBJ1-6
d_gene: -
CDR3nt: TGTGCCAGCAGCGTAGGAGTCAGCTATAATTCACCCCTCCACTTT
CDR3aa: CASSVGVSYNSPLHF

abundance: -
v_gene: TRBV29-1
j_gene: TRBJ2-1
d_gene: TRBD1
CDR3nt: TGCAGCGTCTCGACAGGGGGCGATTACAATGAGCAGTTCTTC
CDR3aa: CSVSTGGDYNEQFF

abundance: -
v_gene: TRBV20-1
j_gene: TRBJ1-2
d_gene: TRBD1
CDR3nt: TGCAGTGCTGGGGGGACAGGGGGCTACACCTTC
CDR3aa: CSAGGTGGYTF

abundance: once
v_gene: TRBV3-1/TRBV3-2
j_gene: TRBJ1-5
d_gene: -
CDR3nt: TGTGCCAGCAGCCAGGTCGATCAGCCCCAGCATTTT
CDR3aa: CASSQVDQPQHF

abundance: -
v_gene: TRBV6-5
j_gene: TRBJ2-1
d_gene: -
CDR3nt: TGTGCCAGCAGTCAGGGGGGTGATGAGCAGTTCTTC
CDR3aa: CASSQGGDEQFF

abundance: few
v_gene: TRBV30
j_gene: TRBJ1-3
d_gene: -
CDR3nt: TGTGCCTGGAGTGTGGGGGCTGGAAACACCATATATTTT
CDR3aa: CAWSVGAGNTIYF

abundance: -
v_gene: TRBV9
j_gene: TRBJ2-1
d_gene: TRBD2
CDR3nt: TGTGCCAGCAGCGTAAGCGGGGGCTCCTACAATGAGCAGTTCTTC
CDR3aa: CASSVSGGSYNEQFF

abundance: once
v_gene: TRBV18
j_gene: TRBJ2-7
d_gene: -
CDR3nt: TGTGCCAGCTCACCCTCCGACGAGCAGTACTTC
CDR3aa: CASSPSDEQYF

abundance: -
v_gene: TRBV30
j_gene: TRBJ1-1
d_gene: -
CDR3nt: TGTGCCTGGAACCCAGGGCGGGGATGGCCTGAAGCTTTCTTT
CDR3aa: CAWNPGRGWPEAFF

abundance: -
v_gene: TRBV7-2
j_gene: TRBJ1-4
d_gene: -
CDR3nt: TGTGCCAGCAGCCTGCGGGGCCCAAATGAAAAACTGTTTTTT
CDR3aa: CASSLRGPNEKLFF

abundance: -
v_gene: TRBV3-1/TRBV3-2
j_gene: TRBJ1-1
d_gene: -
CDR3nt: TGTGCCAGCAGCCAAGATCCGAACACTGAAGCTTTCTTT
CDR3aa: CASSQDPNTEAFF

abundance: -
v_gene: TRBV27
j_gene: TRBJ2-7
d_gene: -
CDR3nt: TGTGCCAGCAGTTTCTTGGGTGCGGGCTACGAGCAGTACTTC
CDR3aa: CASSFLGAGYEQYF